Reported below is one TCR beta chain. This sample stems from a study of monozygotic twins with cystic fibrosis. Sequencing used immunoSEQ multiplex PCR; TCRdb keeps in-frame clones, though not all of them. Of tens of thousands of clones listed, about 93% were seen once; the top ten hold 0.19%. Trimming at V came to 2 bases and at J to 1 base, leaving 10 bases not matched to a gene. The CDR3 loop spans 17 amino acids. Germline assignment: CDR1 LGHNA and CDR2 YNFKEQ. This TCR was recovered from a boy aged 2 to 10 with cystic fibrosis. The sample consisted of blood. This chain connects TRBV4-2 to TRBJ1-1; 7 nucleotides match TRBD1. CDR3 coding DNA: TGTGCCAGCAGCCAAAGGGACAGACTAGACAAGAACACTGAAGCTTTCTTT. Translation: CASSQRDRLDKNTEAFF.